This TCR beta chain was retrieved from a study of graft-versus-host responses after intestinal transplantation. Study-wide context: Among the recipients, transplants were multivisceral, liver-intestinal, or isolated intestinal. Induction using anti-thymocyte globulin, followed by tacrolimus and steroids for about 3 years, was given to all recipients. Study-level results: GvH clonotypes were identified within recipient marrow, with a subset emerging first in ileum or blood.

CDR1 SGHKS and CDR2 YYEKEE come from the germline V gene (reference sequence). Germline trimming cut 4 bases from V and 1 base from J; bases unmatched to any gene: 8. The CDR3 has 16 amino acids. Repertoires were generated with immunoSEQ multiplex PCR, while TCRdb's copy carries only in-frame clones and drops some. The sample carries 90,000 to 150,000 clones, roughly 95% recorded once. In regard to this clone: As yet, its antigen is unknown.

The sequenced sample was unstimulated CD8+ T cells sorted from spleen or lymph node cells, obtained before intestinal transplant. V usage is TRBV5-5 and J usage is TRBJ2-7; 10 positions agree with TRBD2. The TCR sequence derives from a human donor who received an intestinal transplant. In DNA form, the CDR3 reads TGTGCCAGCAGCGGGAGACTAGCGGGCGGATCCTACGAGCAGTACTTC. Residues: CASSGRLAGGSYEQYF.